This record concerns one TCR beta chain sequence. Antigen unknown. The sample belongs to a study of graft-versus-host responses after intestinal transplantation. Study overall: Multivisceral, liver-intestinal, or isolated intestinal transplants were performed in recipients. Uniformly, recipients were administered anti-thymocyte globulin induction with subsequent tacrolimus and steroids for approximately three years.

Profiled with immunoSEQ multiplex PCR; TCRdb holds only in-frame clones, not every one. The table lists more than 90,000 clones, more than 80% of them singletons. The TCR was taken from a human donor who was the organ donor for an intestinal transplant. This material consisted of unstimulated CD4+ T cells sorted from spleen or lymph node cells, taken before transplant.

This chain's CDR3 is CASSFSGGAYNEQFF. In DNA form, the CDR3 reads TGTGCCAGCAGCTTTTCTGGGGGGGCCTACAATGAGCAGTTCTTC. This chain joins TRBV5-8 and TRBJ2-1, with TRBD2 matching 7 bases. The CDR3 loop spans 15 amino acids. Germline-derived CDR1 and CDR2 are SGHTS and YDEGEE. V dropped 2 bases and J dropped 2; count of bases not matched to a gene: 4. The full variable domain, in which reference TRBV5-8 and TRBJ2-1 provide the parts outside the CDR3, is EAGVTQSPTHLIKTRGQQATLRCSPISGHTSVYWYQQALGLGLQFLLWYDEGEERNRGNFPPRFSGRQFPNYSSELNVNALELEDSALYLCASSFSGGAYNEQFFGPGTRLTVL.